The 3 T cell receptor beta chains in this list originate from one sample, sequenced in a study of identical twins. TCRdb itself ran the 5' RACE reads through MiXCR, one entry per CDR3 protein. The profile shows about 890,000 distinct CDR3 sequences, roughly an eighth of them singletons. This same sample was also part of a study on yellow fever vaccine responses in identical twins.

The sequencing sample was made of PBMCs. All receptors come from a woman under 30 in good health.

This chain uses TRBV5-1 with TRBJ2-5; 7 bases agree with TRBD2. With V trimmed by 8 bases and J by 5 bases, 12 bases remained unmatched. The length of the CDR3 is 14 residues. Germline-derived CDR1 and CDR2 are SGHRS and YFSETQ. CDR3 sequence: CASMLATSKETQYF. CDR3 in DNA: TGCGCCAGTATGTTGGCGACTAGCAAGGAGACCCAGTACTTC.

This clonotype was seen only a few times. The CDR3 spells CASSLVYRSNTEAFF. The CDR3 DNA reads TGTGCCAGCAGCTTAGTTTACAGGAGCAACACTGAAGCTTTCTTT. The chain joins TRBV7-9 to TRBJ1-1, with TRBD1 as a possible D gene (5 bases). The germline CDR1 and CDR2 sequences are SEHNR and FQNEAQ (reference sequence). The V and J ends lost 1 base and 2 bases respectively, with 11 bases between them. CDR3 length equals 15 residues.

The V and J genes are TRBV29-1 and TRBJ2-3; 9 bases line up with TRBD1. CDR3 size: 14 residues. Trimming cost V 6 bases and J 1 base; bases outside gene matches: 5. Germline V gives CDR1 SQVTM, CDR2 ANQGSEA. CDR3 DNA: TGCAGCGTCGAGGGACAGGGTGGCACAGATACGCAGTATTTT. Its protein is CSVEGQGGTDTQYF.